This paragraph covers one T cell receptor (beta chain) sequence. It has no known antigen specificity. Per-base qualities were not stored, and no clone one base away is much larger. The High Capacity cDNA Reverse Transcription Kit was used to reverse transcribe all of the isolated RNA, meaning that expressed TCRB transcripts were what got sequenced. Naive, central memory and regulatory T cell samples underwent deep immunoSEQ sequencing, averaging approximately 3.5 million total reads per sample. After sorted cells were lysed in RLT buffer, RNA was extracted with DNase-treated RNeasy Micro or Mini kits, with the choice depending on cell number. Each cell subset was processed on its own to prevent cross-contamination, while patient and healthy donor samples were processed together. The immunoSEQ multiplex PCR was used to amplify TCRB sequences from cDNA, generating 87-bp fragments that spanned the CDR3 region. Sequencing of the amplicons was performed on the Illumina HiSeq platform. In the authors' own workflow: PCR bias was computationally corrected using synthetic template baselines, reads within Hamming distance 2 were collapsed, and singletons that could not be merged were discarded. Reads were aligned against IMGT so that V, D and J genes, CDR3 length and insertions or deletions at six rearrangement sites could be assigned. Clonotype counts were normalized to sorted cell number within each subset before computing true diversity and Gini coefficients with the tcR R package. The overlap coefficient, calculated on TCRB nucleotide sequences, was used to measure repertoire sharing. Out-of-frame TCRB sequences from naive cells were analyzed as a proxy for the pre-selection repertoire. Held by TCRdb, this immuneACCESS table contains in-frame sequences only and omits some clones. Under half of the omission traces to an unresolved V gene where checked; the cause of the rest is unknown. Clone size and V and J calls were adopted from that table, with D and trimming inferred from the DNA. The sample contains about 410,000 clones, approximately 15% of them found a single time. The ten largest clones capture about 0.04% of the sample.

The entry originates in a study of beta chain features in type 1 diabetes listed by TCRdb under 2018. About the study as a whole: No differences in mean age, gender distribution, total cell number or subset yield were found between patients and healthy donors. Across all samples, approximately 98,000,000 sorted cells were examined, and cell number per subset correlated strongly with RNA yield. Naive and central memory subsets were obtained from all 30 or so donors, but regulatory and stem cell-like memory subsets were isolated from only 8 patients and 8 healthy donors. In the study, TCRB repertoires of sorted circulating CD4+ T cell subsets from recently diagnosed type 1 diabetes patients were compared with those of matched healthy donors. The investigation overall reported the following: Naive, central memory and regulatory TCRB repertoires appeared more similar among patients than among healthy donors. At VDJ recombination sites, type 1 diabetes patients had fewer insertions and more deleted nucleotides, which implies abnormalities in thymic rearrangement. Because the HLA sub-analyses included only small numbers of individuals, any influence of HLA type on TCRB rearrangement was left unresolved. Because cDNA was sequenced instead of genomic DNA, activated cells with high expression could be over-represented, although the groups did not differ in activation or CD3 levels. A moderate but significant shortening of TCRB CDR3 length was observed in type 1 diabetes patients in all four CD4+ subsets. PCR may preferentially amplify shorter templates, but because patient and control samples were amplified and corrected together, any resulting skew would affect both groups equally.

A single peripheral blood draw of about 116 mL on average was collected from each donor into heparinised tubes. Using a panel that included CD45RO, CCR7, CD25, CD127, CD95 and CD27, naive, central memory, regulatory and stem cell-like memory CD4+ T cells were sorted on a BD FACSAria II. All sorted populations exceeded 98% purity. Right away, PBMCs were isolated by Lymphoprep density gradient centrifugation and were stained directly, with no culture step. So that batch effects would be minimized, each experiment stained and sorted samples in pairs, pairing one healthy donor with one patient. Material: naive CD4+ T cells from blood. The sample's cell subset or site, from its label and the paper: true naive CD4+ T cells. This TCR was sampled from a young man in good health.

DNA sequence: TGTGCCAGCAGCGTAGGACAGGAAATGAACACTGAAGCTTTCTTT. Translation gives CASSVGQEMNTEAFF. The chain links TRBV9 with TRBJ1-1; possibly the D gene is TRBD1, per 6 matching bases. V loses 0 bases, J loses 0 bases, and the germline ends lie 9 bases apart. The CDR1 and CDR2 encoded by the germline V gene are SGDLS and YYNGEE. From the cysteine through the phenylalanine, the CDR3 covers 15 amino acids. The entry retains the CDR3 DNA only, 45 bases that are in frame from base 1.